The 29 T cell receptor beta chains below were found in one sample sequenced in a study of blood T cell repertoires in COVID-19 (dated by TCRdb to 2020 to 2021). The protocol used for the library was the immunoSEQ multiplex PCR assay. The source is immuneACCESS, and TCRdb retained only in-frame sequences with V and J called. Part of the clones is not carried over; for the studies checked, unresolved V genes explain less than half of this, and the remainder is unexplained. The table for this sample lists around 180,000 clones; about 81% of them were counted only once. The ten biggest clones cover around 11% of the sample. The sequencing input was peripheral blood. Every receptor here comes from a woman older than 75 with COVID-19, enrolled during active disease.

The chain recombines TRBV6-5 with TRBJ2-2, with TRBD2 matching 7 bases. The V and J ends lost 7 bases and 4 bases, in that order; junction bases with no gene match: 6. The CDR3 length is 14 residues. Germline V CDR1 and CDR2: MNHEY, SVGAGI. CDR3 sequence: CASIGGSGTGELFF. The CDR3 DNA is TGTGCCAGCATCGGCGGGAGCGGCACCGGGGAGCTGTTTTTT.

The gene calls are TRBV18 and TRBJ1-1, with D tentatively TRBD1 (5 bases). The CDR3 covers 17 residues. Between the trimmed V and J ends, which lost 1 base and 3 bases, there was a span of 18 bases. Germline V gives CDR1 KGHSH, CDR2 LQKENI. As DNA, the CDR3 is TGTGCCAGCTCACCACTCGCTAATGGGAGGGGAGACACTGAAGCTTTCTTT. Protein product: CASSPLANGRGDTEAFF. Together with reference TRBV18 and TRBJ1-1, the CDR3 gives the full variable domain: NAGVMQNPRHLVRRRGQEARLRCSPMKGHSHVYWYRQLPEEGLKFMVYLQKENIIDESGMPKERFSAEFPKEGPSILRIQQVVRGDSAAYFCASSPLANGRGDTEAFFGQGTRLTVV.

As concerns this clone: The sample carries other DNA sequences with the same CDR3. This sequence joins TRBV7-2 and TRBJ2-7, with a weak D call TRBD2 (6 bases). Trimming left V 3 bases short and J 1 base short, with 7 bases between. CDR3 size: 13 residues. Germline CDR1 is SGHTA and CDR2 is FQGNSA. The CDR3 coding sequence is TGTGCCAGCAGCTTGGCGGGGTCCTACGAGCAGTACTTC. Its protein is CASSLAGSYEQYF.

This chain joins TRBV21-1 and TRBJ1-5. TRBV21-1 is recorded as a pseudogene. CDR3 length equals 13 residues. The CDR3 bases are TGTGCCAGCAGCAATAGCCTCGCGAGGCCCCAGCATTTT. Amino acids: CASSNSLARPQHF.

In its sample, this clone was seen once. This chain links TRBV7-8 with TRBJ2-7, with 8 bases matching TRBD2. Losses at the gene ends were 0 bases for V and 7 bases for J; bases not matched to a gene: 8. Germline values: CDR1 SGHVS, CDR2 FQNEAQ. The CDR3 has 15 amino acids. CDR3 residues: CASSLAGLGRAEQYF. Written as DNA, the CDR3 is TGTGCCAGCAGCTTAGCGGGACTAGGTCGAGCAGAGCAGTACTTC. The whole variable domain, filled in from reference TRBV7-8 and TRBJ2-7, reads GAGVSQSPRYKVAKRGQDVALRCDPISGHVSLFWYQQALGQGPEFLTYFQNEAQLDKSGLPSDRFFAERPEGSVSTLKIQRTQQEDSAVYLCASSLAGLGRAEQYFGPGTRLTVT.

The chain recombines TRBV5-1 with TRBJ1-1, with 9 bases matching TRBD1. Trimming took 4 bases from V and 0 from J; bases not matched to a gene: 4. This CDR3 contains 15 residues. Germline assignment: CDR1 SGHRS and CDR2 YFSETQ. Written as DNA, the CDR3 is TGCGCCAGCAGCAAAGGACAGGGGATGAACACTGAAGCTTTCTTT. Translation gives CASSKGQGMNTEAFF. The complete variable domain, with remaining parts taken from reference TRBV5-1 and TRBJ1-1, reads KAGVTQTPRYLIKTRGQQVTLSCSPISGHRSVSWYQQTPGQGLQFLFEYFSETQRNKGNFPGRFSGRQFSNSRSEMNVSTLELGDSALYLCASSKGQGMNTEAFFGQGTRLTVV.

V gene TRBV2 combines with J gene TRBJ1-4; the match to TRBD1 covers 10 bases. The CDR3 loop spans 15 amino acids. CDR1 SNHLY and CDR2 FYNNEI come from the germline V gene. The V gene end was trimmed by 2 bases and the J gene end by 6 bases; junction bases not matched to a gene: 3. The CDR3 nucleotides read TGTGCCAGCAGTGAAATCGGACAGGGGGATGAAAAACTGTTTTTT. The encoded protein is CASSEIGQGDEKLFF. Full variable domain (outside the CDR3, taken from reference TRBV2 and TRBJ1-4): EPEVTQTPSHQVTQMGQEVILRCVPISNHLYFYWYRQILGQKVEFLVSFYNNEISEKSEIFDDQFSVERPDGSNFTLKIRSTKLEDSAMYFCASSEIGQGDEKLFFGSGTQLSVL.

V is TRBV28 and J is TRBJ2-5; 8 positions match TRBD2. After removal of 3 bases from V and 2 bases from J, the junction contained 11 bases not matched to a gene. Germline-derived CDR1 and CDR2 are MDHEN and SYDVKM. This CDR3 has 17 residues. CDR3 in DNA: TGTGCCAGCAGTTTTCCCCAAGCGGGAGAAGATCAAGAGACCCAGTACTTC. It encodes CASSFPQAGEDQETQYF. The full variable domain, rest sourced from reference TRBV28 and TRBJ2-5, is DVKVTQSSRYLVKRTGEKVFLECVQDMDHENMFWYRQDPGLGLRLIYFSYDVKMKEKGDIPEGYSVSREKKERFSLILESASTNQTSMYLCASSFPQAGEDQETQYFGPGTRLLVL.

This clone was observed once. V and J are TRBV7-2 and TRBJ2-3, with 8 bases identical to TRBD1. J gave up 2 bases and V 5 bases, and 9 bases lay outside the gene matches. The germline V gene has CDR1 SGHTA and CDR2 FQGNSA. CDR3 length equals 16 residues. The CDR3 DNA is TGTGCCAGCAGCCCCCACCAGGGGGCCCTCACAGATACGCAGTATTTT. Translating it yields CASSPHQGALTDTQYF.

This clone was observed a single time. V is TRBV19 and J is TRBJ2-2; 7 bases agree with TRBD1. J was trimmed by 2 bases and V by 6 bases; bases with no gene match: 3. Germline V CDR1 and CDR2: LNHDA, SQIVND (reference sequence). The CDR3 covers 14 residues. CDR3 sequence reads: CASRGQINTGELFF. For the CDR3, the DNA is TGTGCCAGTAGGGGACAGATTAACACCGGGGAGCTGTTTTTT. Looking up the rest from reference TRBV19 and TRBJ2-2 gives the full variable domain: DGGITQSPKYLFRKEGQNVTLSCEQNLNHDAMYWYRQDPGQGLRLIYYSQIVNDFQKGDIAEGYSVSREKKESFPLTVTSAQKNPTAFYLCASRGQINTGELFFGEGSRLTVL.

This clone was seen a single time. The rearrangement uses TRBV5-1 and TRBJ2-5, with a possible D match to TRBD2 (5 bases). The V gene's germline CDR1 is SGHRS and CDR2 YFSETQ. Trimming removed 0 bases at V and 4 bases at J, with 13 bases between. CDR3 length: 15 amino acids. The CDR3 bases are TGCGCCAGCAGCTTGGGCCCGGGGTCCGGAGAGACCCAGTACTTC. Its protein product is CASSLGPGSGETQYF.

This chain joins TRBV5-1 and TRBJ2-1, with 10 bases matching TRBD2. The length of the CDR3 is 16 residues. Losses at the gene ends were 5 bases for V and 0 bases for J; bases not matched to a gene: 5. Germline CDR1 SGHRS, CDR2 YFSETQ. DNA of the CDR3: TGCGCCAGCAGTCCGATAGCGGGAGGCTCCTACAATGAGCAGTTCTTC. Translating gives CASSPIAGGSYNEQFF.

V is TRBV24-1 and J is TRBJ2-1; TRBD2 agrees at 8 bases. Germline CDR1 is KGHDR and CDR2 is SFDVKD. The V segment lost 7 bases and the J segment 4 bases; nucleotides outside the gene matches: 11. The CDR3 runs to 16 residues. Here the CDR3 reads CATSAREAGGYNEQFF. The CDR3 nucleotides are TGTGCCACCAGCGCCCGGGAGGCGGGGGGATACAATGAGCAGTTCTTC.

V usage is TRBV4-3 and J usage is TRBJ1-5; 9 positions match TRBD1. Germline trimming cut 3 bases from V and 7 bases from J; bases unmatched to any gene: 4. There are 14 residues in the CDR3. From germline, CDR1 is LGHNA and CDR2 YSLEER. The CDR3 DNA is TGCGCCAGCAGCCAGGGACAGGGACGCCAGCCCCAGCATTTT. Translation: CASSQGQGRQPQHF.

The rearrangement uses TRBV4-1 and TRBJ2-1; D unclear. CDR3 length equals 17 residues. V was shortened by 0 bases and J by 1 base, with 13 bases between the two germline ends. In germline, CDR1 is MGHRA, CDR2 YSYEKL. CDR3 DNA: TGCGCCAGCAGCCAAGATGAGGCCTCCCTATCCTACAATGAGCAGTTCTTC. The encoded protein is CASSQDEASLSYNEQFF.

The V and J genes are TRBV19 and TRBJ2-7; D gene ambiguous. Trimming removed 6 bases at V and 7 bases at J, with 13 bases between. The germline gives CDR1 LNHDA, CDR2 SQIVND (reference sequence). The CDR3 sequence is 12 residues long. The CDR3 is CASSQAPWEQYF. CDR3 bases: TGTGCCAGTAGCCAGGCCCCGTGGGAGCAGTACTTC.

This CDR3 reads CSVGEGPGGQPQHF. CDR3 nucleotides: TGCAGCGTCGGGGAGGGCCCCGGAGGTCAGCCCCAGCATTTT. The rearrangement links TRBV29-1 to TRBJ1-5; no definite D call. The CDR3 spans 14 residues. With 6 bases removed from V and 6 bases from J, the gap between germline ends came to 18 bases. The germline V gene has CDR1 SQVTM and CDR2 ANQGSEA.

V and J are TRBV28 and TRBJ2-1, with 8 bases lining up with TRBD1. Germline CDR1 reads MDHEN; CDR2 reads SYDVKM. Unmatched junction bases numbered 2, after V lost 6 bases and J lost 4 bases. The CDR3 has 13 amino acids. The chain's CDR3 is CASSRDRYNEQFF. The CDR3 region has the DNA TGTGCCAGCAGCCGGGACAGGTACAATGAGCAGTTCTTC.

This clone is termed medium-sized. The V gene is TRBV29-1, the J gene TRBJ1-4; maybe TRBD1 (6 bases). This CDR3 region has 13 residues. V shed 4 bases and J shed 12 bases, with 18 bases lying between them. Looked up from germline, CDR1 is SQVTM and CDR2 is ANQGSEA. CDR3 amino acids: CSVAHNPRGELFF. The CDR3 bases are TGCAGCGTTGCCCATAATCCCAGGGGAGAACTGTTTTTT. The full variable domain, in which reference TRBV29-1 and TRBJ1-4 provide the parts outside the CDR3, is SAVISQKPSRDICQRGTSLTIQCQVDSQVTMMFWYRQQPGQSLTLIATANQGSEATYESGFVIDKFPISRPNLTFSTLTVSNMSPEDSSIYLCSVAHNPRGELFFGSGTQLSVL.

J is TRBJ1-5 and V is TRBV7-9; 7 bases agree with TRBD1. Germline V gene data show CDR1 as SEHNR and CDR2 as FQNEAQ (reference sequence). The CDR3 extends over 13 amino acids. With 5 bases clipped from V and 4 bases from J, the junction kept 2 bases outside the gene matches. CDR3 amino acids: CASSQTGNQPQHF. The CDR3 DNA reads TGTGCCAGCAGCCAGACAGGGAATCAGCCCCAGCATTTT.

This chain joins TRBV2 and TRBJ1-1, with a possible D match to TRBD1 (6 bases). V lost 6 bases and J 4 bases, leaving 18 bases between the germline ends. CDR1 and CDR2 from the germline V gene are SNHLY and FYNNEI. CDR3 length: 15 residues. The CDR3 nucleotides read TGTGCCAGCAGCTTACCGGACAGACGGAGCACTGAAGCTTTCTTT. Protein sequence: CASSLPDRRSTEAFF.

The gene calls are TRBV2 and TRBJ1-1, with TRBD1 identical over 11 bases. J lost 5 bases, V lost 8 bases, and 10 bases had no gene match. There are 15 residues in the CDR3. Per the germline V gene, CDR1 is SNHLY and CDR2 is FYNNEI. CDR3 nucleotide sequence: TGTGCCAGCTGGACAGGGGGCGCCCCGGGGACTGAAGCTTTCTTT. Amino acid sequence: CASWTGGAPGTEAFF.

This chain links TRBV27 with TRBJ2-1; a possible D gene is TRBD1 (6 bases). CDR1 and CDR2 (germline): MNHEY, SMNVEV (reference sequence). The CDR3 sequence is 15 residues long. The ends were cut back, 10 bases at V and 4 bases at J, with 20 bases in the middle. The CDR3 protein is CATHKAGTLYNEQFF. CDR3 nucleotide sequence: TGTGCCACTCATAAAGCAGGGACACTATACAATGAGCAGTTCTTC.

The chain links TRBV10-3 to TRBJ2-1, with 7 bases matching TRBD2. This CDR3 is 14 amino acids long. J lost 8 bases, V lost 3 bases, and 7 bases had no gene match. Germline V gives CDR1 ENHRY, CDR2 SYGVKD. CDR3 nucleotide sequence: TGTGCCATCAGTGATGGCGGGAGTGGCGATGAGCAGTTCTTC. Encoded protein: CAISDGGSGDEQFF.

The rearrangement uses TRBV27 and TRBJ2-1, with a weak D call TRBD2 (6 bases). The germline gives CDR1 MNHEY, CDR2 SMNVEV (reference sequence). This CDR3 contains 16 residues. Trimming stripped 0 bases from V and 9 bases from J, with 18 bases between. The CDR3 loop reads CASSLSGGLGSTEQFF. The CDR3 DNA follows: TGTGCCAGCAGTTTATCGGGAGGTCTAGGGTCGACTGAGCAGTTCTTC.

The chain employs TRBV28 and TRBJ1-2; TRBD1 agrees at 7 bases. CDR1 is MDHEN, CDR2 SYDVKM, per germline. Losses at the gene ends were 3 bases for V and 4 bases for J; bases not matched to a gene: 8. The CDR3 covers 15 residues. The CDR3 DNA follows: TGTGCCAGCAGTTTTAGGGACAGCAGACGCTATGGCTACACCTTC. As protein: CASSFRDSRRYGYTF.

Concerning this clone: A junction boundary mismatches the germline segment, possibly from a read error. CDR3 in DNA: TGTGCCAGCAGCCCTCGCGCCTCTAGCAGAGATACGCAGTATTTT. Its translation is CASSPRASSRDTQYF. The chain uses TRBV7-2 and TRBJ2-3; a possible D gene is TRBD2 (5 bases). CDR1 and CDR2 (germline): SGHTA, FQGNSA. The CDR3 is 15 amino acids.

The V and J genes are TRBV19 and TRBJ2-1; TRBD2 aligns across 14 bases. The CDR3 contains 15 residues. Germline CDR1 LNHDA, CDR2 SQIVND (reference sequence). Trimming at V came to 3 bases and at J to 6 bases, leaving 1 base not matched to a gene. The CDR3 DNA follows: TGTGCCAGTAGTATGACTAGCGGGAGGGTCAATGAGCAGTTCTTC. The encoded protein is CASSMTSGRVNEQFF.

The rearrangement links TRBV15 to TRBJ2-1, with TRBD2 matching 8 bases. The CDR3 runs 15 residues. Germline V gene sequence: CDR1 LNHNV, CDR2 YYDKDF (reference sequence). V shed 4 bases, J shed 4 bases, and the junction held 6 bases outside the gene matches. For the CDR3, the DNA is TGTGCCACCAGCACCCTTGGCGGGGGGTACAATGAGCAGTTCTTC. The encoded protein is CATSTLGGGYNEQFF.